Here is one T cell receptor beta chain with its context. Antigen: not known. This specimen belongs to a study of blood T cell dynamics during melanoma immunotherapy. Study-level findings and limits: The most clonal sorted CD8+ subset, immune-effector cells, was closest to cell-free DNA CDR3 sequences.

Data came from immunoSEQ multiplex PCR; TCRdb stores just in-frame clones and leaves some out. This sample has some 13,000 clones, with about 90% found just once. The sample's time point: pre-treatment baseline. Germline V gene lookup returns CDR1 MGHRA and CDR2 YSYEKL. The CDR3 contains 15 residues. V dropped 1 base and J dropped 6 bases, with 13 bases sitting between them. Sequenced here: effector memory CD8+ T cells from blood, sampled from a patient treated with checkpoint blockade. The source of this sequence is a human donor with melanoma. The chain is built from TRBV4-1 and TRBJ2-1; perhaps TRBD2 as D (6 bases). CDR3 sequence (DNA): TGCGCCAGCAGCCAAGTTCTTTGGACTACCAATGAGCAGTTCTTC. Translating it yields CASSQVLWTTNEQFF.